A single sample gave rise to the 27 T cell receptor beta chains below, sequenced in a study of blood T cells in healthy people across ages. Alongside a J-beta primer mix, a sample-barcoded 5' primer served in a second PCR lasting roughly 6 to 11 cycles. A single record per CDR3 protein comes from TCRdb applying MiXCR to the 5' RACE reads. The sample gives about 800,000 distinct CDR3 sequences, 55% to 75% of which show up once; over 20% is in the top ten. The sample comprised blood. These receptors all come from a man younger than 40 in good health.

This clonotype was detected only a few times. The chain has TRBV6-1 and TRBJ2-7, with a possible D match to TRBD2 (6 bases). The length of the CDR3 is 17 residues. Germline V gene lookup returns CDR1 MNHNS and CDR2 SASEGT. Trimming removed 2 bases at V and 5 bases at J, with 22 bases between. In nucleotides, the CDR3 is TGTGCCAGCAGTGAAACTCCAACGGGAGCTGAGTACCACGAGCAGTACTTC. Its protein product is CASSETPTGAEYHEQYF.

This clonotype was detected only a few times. The CDR3 loop reads CSVVGETQYF. CDR3 in DNA: TGCAGCGTTGTAGGAGAGACCCAGTACTTC. This rearrangement joins TRBV29-1 to TRBJ2-5, with D unclear. Germline V gene lookup returns CDR1 SQVTM and CDR2 ANQGSEA. Trimming took 4 bases from V and 4 from J, leaving 4 bases between them. This CDR3 spans 10 amino acids.

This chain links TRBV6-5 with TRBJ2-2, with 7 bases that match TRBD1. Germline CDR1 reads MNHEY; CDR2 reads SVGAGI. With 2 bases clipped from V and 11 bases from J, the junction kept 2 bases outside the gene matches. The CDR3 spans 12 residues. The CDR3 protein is CASSYNRGELFF. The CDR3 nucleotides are TGTGCCAGCAGTTACAACAGGGGCGAGCTGTTTTTT.

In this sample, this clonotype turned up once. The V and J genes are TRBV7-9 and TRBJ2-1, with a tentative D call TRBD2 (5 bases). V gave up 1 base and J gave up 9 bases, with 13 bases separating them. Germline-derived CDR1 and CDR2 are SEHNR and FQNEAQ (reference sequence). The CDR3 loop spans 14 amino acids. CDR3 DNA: TGTGCCAGCAGCTTAGAGCTAGCTAGTAGTGAGCAGTTCTTC. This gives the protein CASSLELASSEQFF.

This CDR3 reads CASSLSTTSGKYNEQFF. The CDR3 DNA is TGTGCCAGCAGCCTCTCTACGACTAGCGGCAAGTACAATGAGCAGTTCTTC. The V gene is TRBV9, the J gene TRBJ2-1; 9 bases agree with TRBD2. Trimming removed 4 bases from V and 4 bases from J; junction bases left unmatched: 12. CDR1 and CDR2 (germline): SGDLS, YYNGEE. CDR3 length equals 17 residues.

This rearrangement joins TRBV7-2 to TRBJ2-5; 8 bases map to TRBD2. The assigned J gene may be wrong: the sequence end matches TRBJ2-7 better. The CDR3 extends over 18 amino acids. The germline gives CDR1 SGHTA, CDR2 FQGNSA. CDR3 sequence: CASSLNWGGSGATYEQYF. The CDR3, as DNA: TGTGCCAGCAGCTTAAATTGGGGTGGTAGCGGGGCCACCTACGAGCAGTACTTC.

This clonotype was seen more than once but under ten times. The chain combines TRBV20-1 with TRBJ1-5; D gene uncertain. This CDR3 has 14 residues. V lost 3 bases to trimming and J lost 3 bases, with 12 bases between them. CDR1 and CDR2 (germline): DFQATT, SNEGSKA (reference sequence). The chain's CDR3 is CSASGPENNQPQHF. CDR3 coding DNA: TGCAGTGCTAGCGGCCCAGAGAACAATCAGCCCCAGCATTTT.

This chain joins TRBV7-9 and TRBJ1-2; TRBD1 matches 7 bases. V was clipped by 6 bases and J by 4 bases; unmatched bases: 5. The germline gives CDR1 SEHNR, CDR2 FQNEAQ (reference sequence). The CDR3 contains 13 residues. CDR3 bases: TGTGCCAGCAGACCGGACAGGACCTATGGCTACACCTTC. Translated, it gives CASRPDRTYGYTF.

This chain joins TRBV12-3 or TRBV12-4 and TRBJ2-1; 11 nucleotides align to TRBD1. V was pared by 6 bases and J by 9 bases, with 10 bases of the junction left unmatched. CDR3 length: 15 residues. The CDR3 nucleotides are TGTGCCAGCAGAACACAAGGGACAGGGGGGATTGAGCAGTTCTTC. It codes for CASRTQGTGGIEQFF.

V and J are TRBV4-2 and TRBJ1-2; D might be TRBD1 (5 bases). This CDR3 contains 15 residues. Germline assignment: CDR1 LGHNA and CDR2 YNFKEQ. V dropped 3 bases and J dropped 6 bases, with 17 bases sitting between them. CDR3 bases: TGTGCCAGCAGCCAGGAGGCGGGGGACGTTCATGGCTACACCTTC. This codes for CASSQEAGDVHGYTF.

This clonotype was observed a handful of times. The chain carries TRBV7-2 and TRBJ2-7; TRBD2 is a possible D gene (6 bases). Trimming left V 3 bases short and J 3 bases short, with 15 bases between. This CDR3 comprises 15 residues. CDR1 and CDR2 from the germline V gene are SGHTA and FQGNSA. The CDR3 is CASSFVHTDYYEQYF. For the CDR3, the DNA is TGTGCCAGCAGCTTCGTACATACGGACTACTACGAGCAGTACTTC.

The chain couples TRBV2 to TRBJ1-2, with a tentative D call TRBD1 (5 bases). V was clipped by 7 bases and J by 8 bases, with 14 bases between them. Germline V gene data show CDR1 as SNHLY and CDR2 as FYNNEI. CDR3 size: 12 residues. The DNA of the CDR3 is TGTGCCAGCATGGGGACTCCTCGCGGCTACACCTTC. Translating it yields CASMGTPRGYTF.

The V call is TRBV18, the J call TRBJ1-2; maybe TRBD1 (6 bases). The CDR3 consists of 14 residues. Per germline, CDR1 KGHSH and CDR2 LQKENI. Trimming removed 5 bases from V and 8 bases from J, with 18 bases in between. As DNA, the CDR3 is TGTGCCAGCTCAGTACAACAGGGCCCAGACGGCTACACCTTC. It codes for CASSVQQGPDGYTF.

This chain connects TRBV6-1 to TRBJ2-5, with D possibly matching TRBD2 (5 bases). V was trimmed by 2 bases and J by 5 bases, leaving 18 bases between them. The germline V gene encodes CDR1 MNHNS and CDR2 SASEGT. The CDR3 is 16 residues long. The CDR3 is CASSEQSGGSFETQYF. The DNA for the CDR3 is TGTGCCAGCAGTGAACAGAGCGGAGGCTCTTTCGAGACCCAGTACTTC.

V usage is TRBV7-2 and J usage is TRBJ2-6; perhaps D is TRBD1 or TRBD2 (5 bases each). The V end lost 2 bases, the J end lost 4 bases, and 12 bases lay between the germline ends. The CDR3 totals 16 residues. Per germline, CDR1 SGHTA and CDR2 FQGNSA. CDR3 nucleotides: TGTGCCAGCAGCTTATCACGGGACGTGGGGGCCAACGTCCTGACTTTC. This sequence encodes CASSLSRDVGANVLTF.

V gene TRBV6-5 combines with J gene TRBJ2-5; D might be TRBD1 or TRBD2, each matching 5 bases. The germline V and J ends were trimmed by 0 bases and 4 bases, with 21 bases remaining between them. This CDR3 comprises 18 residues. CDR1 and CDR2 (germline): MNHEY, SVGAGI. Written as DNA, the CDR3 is TGTGCCAGCAGTTACTCTTCCACCGGGACCGCGAGGGGAGAGACCCAGTACTTC. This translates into CASSYSSTGTARGETQYF.

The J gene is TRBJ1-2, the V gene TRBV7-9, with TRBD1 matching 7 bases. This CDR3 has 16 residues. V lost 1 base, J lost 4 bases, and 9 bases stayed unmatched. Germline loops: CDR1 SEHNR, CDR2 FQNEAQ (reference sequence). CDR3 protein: CASSLEFQGDSYGYTF. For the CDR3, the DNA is TGTGCCAGCAGCTTAGAGTTCCAGGGGGATAGCTATGGCTACACCTTC. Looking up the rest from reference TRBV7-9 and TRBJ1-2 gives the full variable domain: DTGVSQNPRHKITKRGQNVTFRCDPISEHNRLYWYRQTLGQGPEFLTYFQNEAQLEKSRLLSDRFSAERPKGSFSTLEIQRTEQGDSAMYLCASSLEFQGDSYGYTFGSGTRLTVV.

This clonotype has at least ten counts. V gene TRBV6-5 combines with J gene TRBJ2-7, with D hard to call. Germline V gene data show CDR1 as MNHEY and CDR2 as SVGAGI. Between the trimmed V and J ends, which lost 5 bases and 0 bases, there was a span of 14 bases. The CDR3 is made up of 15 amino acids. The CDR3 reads CASSQVWRPSYEQYF. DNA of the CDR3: TGTGCCAGCAGTCAGGTTTGGCGACCCTCCTACGAGCAGTACTTC.

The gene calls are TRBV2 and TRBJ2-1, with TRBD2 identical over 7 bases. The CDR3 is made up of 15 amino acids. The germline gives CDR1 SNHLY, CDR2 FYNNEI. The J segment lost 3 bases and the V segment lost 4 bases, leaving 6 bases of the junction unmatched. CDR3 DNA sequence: TGTGCCAGCAGTGCGGGGCGGGGGTTCTACAATGAGCAGTTCTTC. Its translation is CASSAGRGFYNEQFF.

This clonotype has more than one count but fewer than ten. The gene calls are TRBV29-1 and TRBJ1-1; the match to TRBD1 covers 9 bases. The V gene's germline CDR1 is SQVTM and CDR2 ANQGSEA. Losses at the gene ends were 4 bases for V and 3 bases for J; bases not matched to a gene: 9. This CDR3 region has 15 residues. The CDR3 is CSVGRTGATDTEAFF. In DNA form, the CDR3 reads TGCAGCGTTGGTAGGACAGGGGCGACGGACACTGAAGCTTTCTTT.

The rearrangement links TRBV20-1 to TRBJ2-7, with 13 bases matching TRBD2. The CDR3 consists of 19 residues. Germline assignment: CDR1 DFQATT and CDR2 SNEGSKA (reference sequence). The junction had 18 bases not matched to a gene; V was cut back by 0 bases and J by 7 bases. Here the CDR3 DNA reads TGCAGTGCTAGAGATTCCCGGCCTTCACTAGCGGGGGGGCCGGGTGAGCAGTACTTC. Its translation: CSARDSRPSLAGGPGEQYF.

The CDR3 loop is CSAEMSRRPSYEQYF. The CDR3 DNA reads TGCAGTGCCGAAATGAGCAGGCGACCCTCCTACGAGCAGTACTTC. This chain joins TRBV20-1 and TRBJ2-7; D is unresolved. Germline V gives CDR1 DFQATT, CDR2 SNEGSKA (reference sequence). The CDR3 runs to 15 residues. V gave up 6 bases and J gave up 0 bases, with 18 bases separating them.

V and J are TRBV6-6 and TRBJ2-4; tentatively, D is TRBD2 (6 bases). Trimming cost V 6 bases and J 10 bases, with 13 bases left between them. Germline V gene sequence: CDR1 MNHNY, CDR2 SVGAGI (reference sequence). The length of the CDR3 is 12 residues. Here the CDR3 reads CASSHPAGIQYF. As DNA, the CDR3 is TGTGCCAGCAGCCACCCCGCGGGAATTCAGTACTTC.

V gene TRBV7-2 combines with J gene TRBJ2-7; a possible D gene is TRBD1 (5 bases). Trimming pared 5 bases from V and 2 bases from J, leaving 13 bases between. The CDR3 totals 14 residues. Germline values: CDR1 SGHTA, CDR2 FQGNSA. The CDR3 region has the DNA TGTGCCAGCAGCCCTCAGGGTGGGACCTACGAGCAGTACTTC. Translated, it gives CASSPQGGTYEQYF.

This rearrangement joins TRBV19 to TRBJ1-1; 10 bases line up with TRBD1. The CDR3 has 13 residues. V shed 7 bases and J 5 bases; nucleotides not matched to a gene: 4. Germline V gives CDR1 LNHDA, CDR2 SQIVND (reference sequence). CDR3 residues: CASMDRGYTEAFF. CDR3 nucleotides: TGTGCCAGTATGGACAGGGGGTATACTGAAGCTTTCTTT.

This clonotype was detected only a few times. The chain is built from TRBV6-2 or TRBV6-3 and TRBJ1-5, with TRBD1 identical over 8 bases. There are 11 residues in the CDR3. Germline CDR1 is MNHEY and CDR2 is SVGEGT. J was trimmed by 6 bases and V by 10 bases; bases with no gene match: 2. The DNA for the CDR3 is TGTGCCACAGGGGGCGTTCAGCCCCAGCATTTT. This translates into CATGGVQPQHF.

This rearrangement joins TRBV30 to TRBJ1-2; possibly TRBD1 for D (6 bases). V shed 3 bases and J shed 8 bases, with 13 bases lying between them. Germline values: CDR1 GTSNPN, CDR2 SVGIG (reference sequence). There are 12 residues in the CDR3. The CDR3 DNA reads TGTGCCTGGAGGGACGGGGGGCTAGGCTACACCTTC. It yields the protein CAWRDGGLGYTF.